This T cell receptor (beta chain) was sequenced during a study of cytomegalovirus exposure and HLA in healthy donors. Points from the study as a whole: Listed as cytomegalovirus-associated were about 160 TCR beta chains. Later analysis identified a missense DCLRE1C variant that was linked to TCR beta V- and J-gene trimming.

Trimming took off 4 bases at V and 0 bases at J, with 11 bases between the two ends. Germline V lookup: CDR1 SGHTA, CDR2 FQGTGA. This CDR3 spans 15 amino acids. As concerns this clone: No antigen is known for it.

Researchers ran the PCR with 60 Vbeta and 13 Jbeta primers. Libraries were prepared by immunoSEQ multiplex PCR; TCRdb keeps only in-frame clonotypes and omits some of them. The sample has about 110,000 clones, 73% seen once. The sequence came from a man in his forties or fifties in good health and CMV-seronegative. Sequencing used PBMCs. This sequence joins TRBV7-3 and TRBJ2-3; D is perhaps TRBD2 (6 bases). The CDR3 here is CASSSLAVSTDTQYF. The CDR3 DNA sequence: TGTGCCAGCAGCTCGTTAGCGGTGAGCACAGATACGCAGTATTTT.